Listed below are T cell receptor beta chains from one sample, sequenced in a study of blood T cell repertoires in COVID-19. Repertoires were generated with immunoSEQ multiplex PCR, while TCRdb's copy carries only in-frame clones and drops some. The sample includes around 260,000 clones, 80% to 90% of them seen just once. The sequenced material came from PBMCs or T cells enriched from blood (not recorded which). The origin of the receptors is a woman aged 25 to 45 who had recovered from COVID-19. The CDR3 runs from the conserved cysteine through the conserved F or W. The D gene is left open where the match is weak. Where a row states a size, it is once, few, many or the class of an expanded clone; other rows omit it.

j_gene: TRBJ1-5; abundance: .; v_gene: TRBV6-5; d_gene: .; CDR3aa: CASSSLGGPQHF; CDR3nt: TGTGCCAGCAGTTCCCTAGGTGGGCCCCAGCATTTT
j_gene: TRBJ1-1; abundance: .; v_gene: TRBV6-9; d_gene: .; CDR3aa: CASSYWPGGTEAFF; CDR3nt: TGTGCCAGCAGTTACTGGCCAGGTGGCACTGAAGCTTTCTTT
j_gene: TRBJ1-1; abundance: .; v_gene: TRBV12-3/TRBV12-4; d_gene: .; CDR3aa: CASSPDRLSGAFF; CDR3nt: TGTGCCAGCAGTCCCGACAGACTTAGTGGAGCTTTCTTT
j_gene: TRBJ2-2; abundance: .; v_gene: TRBV28; d_gene: .; CDR3aa: CASSLYLRLDRTGELFF; CDR3nt: TGTGCCAGCAGTTTATATCTCAGGCTCGACAGGACCGGGGAGCTGTTTTTT
j_gene: TRBJ1-1; abundance: .; v_gene: TRBV28; d_gene: .; CDR3aa: CASSPWTAASTEAFF; CDR3nt: TGTGCCAGCAGCCCCTGGACAGCCGCCTCTACTGAAGCTTTCTTT
j_gene: TRBJ2-3; abundance: .; v_gene: TRBV9; d_gene: TRBD2; CDR3aa: CASSVAPTSGSYTQYF; CDR3nt: TGTGCCAGCAGCGTAGCTCCGACTAGCGGATCCTATACGCAGTATTTT
j_gene: TRBJ2-3; abundance: .; v_gene: TRBV27; d_gene: .; CDR3aa: CASSLIRGKDTQYF; CDR3nt: TGTGCCAGCAGTTTGATCAGGGGAAAAGATACGCAGTATTTT
j_gene: TRBJ2-2; abundance: .; v_gene: TRBV3-1/TRBV3-2; d_gene: TRBD1; CDR3aa: CASSPSFEWDRPTGELFF; CDR3nt: TGTGCCAGCAGCCCTTCCTTCGAATGGGACAGACCGACCGGGGAGCTGTTTTTT
j_gene: TRBJ1-6; abundance: .; v_gene: TRBV5-1; d_gene: TRBD1; CDR3aa: CASSLGQGLKTLHF; CDR3nt: TGCGCCAGCAGCTTGGGACAGGGGTTGAAAACCCTCCACTTT
j_gene: TRBJ1-2; abundance: .; v_gene: TRBV6-5; d_gene: .; CDR3aa: CASSSPLREYGYTF; CDR3nt: TGTGCCAGCAGTTCCCCCTTGCGCGAGTATGGCTACACCTTC
j_gene: TRBJ1-5; abundance: .; v_gene: TRBV10-3; d_gene: .; CDR3aa: CAISEENKYQAQHF; CDR3nt: TGTGCCATCAGTGAGGAAAACAAATATCAGGCCCAGCATTTT
j_gene: TRBJ1-2; abundance: .; v_gene: TRBV6-5; d_gene: .; CDR3aa: CASSYSRHTPAGGYTF; CDR3nt: TGTGCCAGCAGTTACTCGAGGCACACCCCCGCGGGGGGCTACACCTTC
j_gene: TRBJ2-5; abundance: .; v_gene: TRBV29-1; d_gene: TRBD2; CDR3aa: CSVDPGRGLETQYF; CDR3nt: TGCAGCGTTGACCCCGGGAGGGGTTTGGAGACCCAGTACTTC
j_gene: TRBJ2-1; abundance: .; v_gene: TRBV28; d_gene: TRBD2; CDR3aa: CASSPTGAGGLREQFF; CDR3nt: TGTGCCAGCAGTCCCACGGGAGCGGGAGGGCTTAGGGAGCAGTTCTTC
j_gene: TRBJ1-4; abundance: .; v_gene: TRBV5-1; d_gene: TRBD1; CDR3aa: CASSFTGATNEKLFF; CDR3nt: TGCGCCAGCAGCTTTACAGGGGCAACTAATGAAAAACTGTTTTTT
j_gene: TRBJ1-5; abundance: .; v_gene: TRBV5-6; d_gene: .; CDR3aa: CASSPRMGQPQHF; CDR3nt: TGTGCCAGCAGCCCCAGGATGGGTCAGCCCCAGCATTTT
j_gene: TRBJ1-5; abundance: few; v_gene: TRBV6-1; d_gene: TRBD1; CDR3aa: CASSKTGGGQPQHF; CDR3nt: TGTGCCAGCAGTAAGACAGGGGGCGGTCAGCCCCAGCATTTT
j_gene: TRBJ1-1; abundance: .; v_gene: TRBV6-5; d_gene: .; CDR3aa: CASTEVETEAFF; CDR3nt: TGTGCCAGCACCGAGGTGGAAACTGAAGCTTTCTTT
j_gene: TRBJ2-2; abundance: .; v_gene: TRBV19; d_gene: TRBD2; CDR3aa: CASSRTSGGANTGELFF; CDR3nt: TGTGCCAGTAGTAGGACTAGCGGGGGGGCAAACACCGGGGAGCTGTTTTTT
j_gene: TRBJ1-4; abundance: .; v_gene: TRBV6-6; d_gene: TRBD1; CDR3aa: CASSPGTGVWNEKLFF; CDR3nt: TGTGCCAGCAGTCCCGGGACAGGGGTTTGGAATGAAAAACTGTTTTTT
j_gene: TRBJ2-7; abundance: .; v_gene: TRBV12-3/TRBV12-4; d_gene: TRBD2; CDR3aa: CASSSREGYEQYF; CDR3nt: TGTGCCAGCAGTTCGAGGGAGGGGTACGAGCAGTACTTC
j_gene: TRBJ2-7; abundance: .; v_gene: TRBV11-2; d_gene: TRBD2; CDR3aa: CASTLTPGGRNEQYF; CDR3nt: TGTGCCAGCACCCTAACGCCGGGGGGACGGAACGAGCAGTACTTC
j_gene: TRBJ1-5; abundance: few; v_gene: TRBV28; d_gene: TRBD1; CDR3aa: CASRLGQGDQPQHF; CDR3nt: TGTGCCAGCAGGCTGGGACAGGGGGATCAGCCCCAGCATTTT
j_gene: TRBJ1-3; abundance: .; v_gene: TRBV6-5; d_gene: .; CDR3aa: CASARSSGNTIYF; CDR3nt: TGTGCCAGTGCACGGAGCTCTGGAAACACCATATATTTT
j_gene: TRBJ1-3; abundance: .; v_gene: TRBV28; d_gene: .; CDR3aa: CASSPPSGAGNTIYF; CDR3nt: TGTGCCAGCAGTCCTCCTTCAGGGGCTGGAAACACCATATATTTT
j_gene: TRBJ2-5; abundance: .; v_gene: TRBV18; d_gene: .; CDR3aa: CASSPSRETQYF; CDR3nt: TGTGCCAGCTCACCCTCTAGAGAGACCCAGTACTTC
j_gene: TRBJ1-3; abundance: .; v_gene: TRBV27; d_gene: .; CDR3aa: CASSLSSYSGNTIYF; CDR3nt: TGTGCCAGCAGTTTATCCTCGTACTCTGGAAACACCATATATTTT
j_gene: TRBJ2-3; abundance: .; v_gene: TRBV5-4; d_gene: TRBD1; CDR3aa: CASTGTGDGTDTQYF; CDR3nt: TGTGCCAGCACAGGAACAGGGGACGGCACAGATACGCAGTATTTT
j_gene: TRBJ2-7; abundance: once; v_gene: TRBV24-1; d_gene: .; CDR3aa: CATSDPRGPSYEQYF; CDR3nt: TGTGCCACCAGTGACCCCAGGGGTCCCTCCTACGAGCAGTACTTC
j_gene: TRBJ2-5; abundance: once; v_gene: TRBV9; d_gene: TRBD1; CDR3aa: CASSFPDRGETQYF; CDR3nt: TGTGCCAGCAGTTTTCCGGACAGGGGTGAGACCCAGTACTTC
j_gene: TRBJ1-5; abundance: once; v_gene: TRBV10-3; d_gene: TRBD1; CDR3aa: CAIRGQGGNQPQHF; CDR3nt: TGTGCCATCAGAGGACAGGGGGGCAATCAGCCCCAGCATTTT
j_gene: TRBJ2-1; abundance: .; v_gene: TRBV4-1; d_gene: TRBD2; CDR3aa: CASSQAHAGGTYNEQFF; CDR3nt: TGCGCCAGCAGCCAAGCTCACGCGGGGGGAACCTACAATGAGCAGTTCTTC
j_gene: TRBJ2-3; abundance: .; v_gene: TRBV18; d_gene: TRBD1; CDR3aa: CASQTRTGIADTQYF; CDR3nt: TGTGCCAGCCAAACTCGGACAGGGATCGCAGATACGCAGTATTTT
j_gene: TRBJ1-2; abundance: .; v_gene: TRBV29-1; d_gene: .; CDR3aa: CSVVWVKGGYTF; CDR3nt: TGCAGCGTTGTTTGGGTAAAGGGGGGCTACACCTTC
j_gene: TRBJ1-5; abundance: .; v_gene: TRBV7-2; d_gene: TRBD1; CDR3aa: CASSLGQGANQPQHF; CDR3nt: TGTGCCAGCAGCTTAGGACAGGGGGCCAATCAGCCCCAGCATTTT
j_gene: TRBJ1-6; abundance: .; v_gene: TRBV6-5; d_gene: .; CDR3aa: CASRLEESNSPLHF; CDR3nt: TGTGCCAGCCGCCTCGAGGAGAGTAATTCACCCCTCCACTTT
j_gene: TRBJ2-7; abundance: .; v_gene: TRBV4-1; d_gene: TRBD1; CDR3aa: CASSQDMDRGYLYEQYF; CDR3nt: TGCGCCAGCAGCCAAGATATGGACAGGGGCTACCTCTACGAGCAGTACTTC
j_gene: TRBJ1-6; abundance: .; v_gene: TRBV6-6; d_gene: .; CDR3aa: CASIPGLQGYSPLHF; CDR3nt: TGTGCCAGCATTCCCGGCCTGCAGGGGTATTCACCCCTCCACTTT
j_gene: TRBJ1-1; abundance: .; v_gene: TRBV5-4; d_gene: .; CDR3aa: CASSLGTKNTEAFF; CDR3nt: TGTGCCAGCAGCTTAGGGACAAAGAACACTGAAGCTTTCTTT